This is a list of T cell receptor beta chains from one sample in a study of blood T cell repertoires in COVID-19. Assay used: immunoSEQ multiplex PCR; TCRdb lists only in-frame clones, some missing. This table has 100,000 to 150,000 clones, 86% appearing once. Specimen: PBMCs or T cells enriched from blood (not recorded which). The receptor source for this set is a woman aged 45-59 years who had recovered from COVID-19. CDR3s include the opening cysteine and the closing phenylalanine or tryptophan.

V: TRBV18
J: TRBJ2-7
CDR3: CASSPGTGYEQYF

V: TRBV5-4
J: TRBJ2-7
CDR3: CASSPRAGRQYEQYF

V: TRBV2
J: TRBJ1-1
CDR3: CASSAEANTEAFF

V: TRBV19
J: TRBJ2-5
CDR3: CASSITGRGLQETQYF

V: TRBV11-1
J: TRBJ1-5
CDR3: CASSPDRGNQPQHF

V: TRBV2
J: TRBJ2-6
CDR3: CASTGVLSSGANVLTF

V: TRBV30
J: TRBJ2-1
CDR3: CAWSEGGGVMDEQFF

V: TRBV3-1/TRBV3-2
J: TRBJ2-1
CDR3: CASTRGTGGYNEQFF

V: TRBV12-3/TRBV12-4
J: TRBJ2-3
CDR3: CASSTGVTDTQYF

V: TRBV7-8
J: TRBJ2-3
CDR3: CASSRPGGGTDTQYF

V: TRBV5-1
J: TRBJ2-3
CDR3: CASSPLNEVVTQYF

V: TRBV6-5
J: TRBJ1-3
CDR3: CASKKQDRSGNTIYF

V: TRBV11-3
J: TRBJ2-7
CDR3: CASSLMGGSYEQYF

V: TRBV4-2
J: TRBJ2-3
CDR3: CASSPAGGRFETDTQYF

V: TRBV7-6
J: TRBJ1-2
CDR3: CASSLGQGYGYTF

V: TRBV9
J: TRBJ1-1
CDR3: CASSVGGRTEAFF

V: TRBV5-1
J: TRBJ2-5
CDR3: CASIPGTGKETQYF

V: TRBV12-5
J: TRBJ2-7
CDR3: CASGLVQSQGATYEQYF

V: TRBV4-3
J: TRBJ2-2
CDR3: CASSQARASGGATGELFF

V: TRBV9
J: TRBJ2-5
CDR3: CASSAQTGVGTQYF